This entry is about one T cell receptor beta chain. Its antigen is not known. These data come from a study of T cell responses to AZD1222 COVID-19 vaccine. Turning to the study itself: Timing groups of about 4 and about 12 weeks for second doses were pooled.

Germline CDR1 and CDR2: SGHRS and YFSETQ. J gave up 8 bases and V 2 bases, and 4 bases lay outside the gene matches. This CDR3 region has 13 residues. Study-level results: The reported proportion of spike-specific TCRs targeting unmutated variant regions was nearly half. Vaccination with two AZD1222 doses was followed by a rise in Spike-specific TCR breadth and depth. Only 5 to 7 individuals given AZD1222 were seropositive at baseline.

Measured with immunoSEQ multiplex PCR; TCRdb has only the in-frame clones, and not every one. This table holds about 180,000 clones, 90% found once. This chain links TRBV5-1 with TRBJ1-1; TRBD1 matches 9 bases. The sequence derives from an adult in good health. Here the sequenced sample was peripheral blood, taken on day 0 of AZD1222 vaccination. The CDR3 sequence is CASSFDGTGEAFF. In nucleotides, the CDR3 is TGCGCCAGCAGCTTTGACGGGACAGGGGAAGCTTTCTTT.